This T cell receptor (beta chain) derives from a study of blood T cell repertoires in COVID-19. Study background: The United States, Italy and Spain provided the acute and convalescent COVID-19 samples.

Profiled with immunoSEQ multiplex PCR; TCRdb holds only in-frame clones, not every one. Found here are 35,000 to 45,000 clones, 75% to 90% of them singletons; the top ten hold approximately 6.6%. Germline V gene sequence: CDR1 ENHRY, CDR2 SYGVKD. The CDR3 has 19 residues. Between the trimmed V and J ends, which lost 0 bases and 7 bases, there was a span of 22 bases. In this sample, this clone turned up once. V is TRBV10-3 and J is TRBJ1-6; D gene ambiguous. The sample was peripheral blood. This receptor was identified in a human donor in a cohort sampled during active COVID-19. The CDR3 loop is CAISESIPRSHRGNSPLHF. In nucleotides, the CDR3 is TGTGCCATCAGTGAGTCGATCCCGCGGTCCCACCGTGGGAATTCACCCCTCCACTTT.